This record concerns one TCR beta chain sequence. V shed 4 bases, J shed 3 bases, and the junction held 9 bases outside the gene matches. The CDR3 loop spans 15 amino acids. The germline V gene encodes CDR1 SGHTA and CDR2 FQGNSA. Per the original methods: Quantification of nucleated cells was approximated via reference gene primer amplification. Assay: immunoSEQ multiplex PCR; the TCRdb copy retains only in-frame clones and omits some. V, J and clone size are those of that table, while D and trimming were read from the DNA. The table includes around 200,000 clones, about nine tenths detected once. This sample is drawn from a study of blood T cell repertoires in COVID-19. Study as a whole: T cells, B-cell-depleted T cells, or PBMCs supplied cDNA or gDNA.

The chain has TRBV7-2 and TRBJ2-7; 7 bases fit TRBD1. Sequencing was performed on peripheral blood. This receptor was obtained from a young man with active or convalescent COVID-19. Here the CDR3 DNA reads TGTGCCAGCAGCTCCCCGGGACAGAAATTCTACGAGCAGTACTTC. This codes for CASSSPGQKFYEQYF.